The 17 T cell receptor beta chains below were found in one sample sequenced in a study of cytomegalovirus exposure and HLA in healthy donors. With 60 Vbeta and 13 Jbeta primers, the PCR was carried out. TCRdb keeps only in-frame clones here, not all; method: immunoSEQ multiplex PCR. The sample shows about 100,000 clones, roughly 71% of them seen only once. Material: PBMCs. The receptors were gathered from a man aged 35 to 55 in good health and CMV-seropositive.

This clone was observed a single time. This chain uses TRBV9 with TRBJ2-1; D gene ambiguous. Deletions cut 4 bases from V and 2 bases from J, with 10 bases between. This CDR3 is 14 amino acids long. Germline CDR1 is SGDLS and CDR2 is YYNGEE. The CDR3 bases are TGTGCCAGCAGCCCAAGCACCACCTACAATGAGCAGTTCTTC. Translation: CASSPSTTYNEQFF.

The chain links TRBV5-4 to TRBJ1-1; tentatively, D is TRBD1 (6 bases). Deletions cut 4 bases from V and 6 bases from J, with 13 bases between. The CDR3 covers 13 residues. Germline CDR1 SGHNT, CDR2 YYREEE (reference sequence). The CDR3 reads CASSLRQESEAFF. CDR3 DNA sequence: TGTGCCAGCAGCCTTAGACAGGAGTCTGAAGCTTTCTTT.

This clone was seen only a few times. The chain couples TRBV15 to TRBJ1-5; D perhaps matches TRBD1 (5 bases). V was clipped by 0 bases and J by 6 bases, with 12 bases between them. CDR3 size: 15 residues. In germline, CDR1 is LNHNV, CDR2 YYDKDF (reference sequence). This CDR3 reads CATSRDLSGSQPQHF. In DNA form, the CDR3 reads TGTGCCACCAGCAGAGATCTCTCAGGGTCTCAGCCCCAGCATTTT.

CDR3 DNA sequence: TGTGCCAGCAGCTTGGGTGGGGACAGCTCCTACAATGAGCAGTTCTTC. It encodes CASSLGGDSSYNEQFF. V and J are TRBV5-4 and TRBJ2-1, with TRBD1 matching over 7 bases. Germline V CDR1 and CDR2: SGHNT, YYREEE (reference sequence). CDR3 length: 16 amino acids. J lost 0 bases, V lost 0 bases, and 3 bases had no gene match.

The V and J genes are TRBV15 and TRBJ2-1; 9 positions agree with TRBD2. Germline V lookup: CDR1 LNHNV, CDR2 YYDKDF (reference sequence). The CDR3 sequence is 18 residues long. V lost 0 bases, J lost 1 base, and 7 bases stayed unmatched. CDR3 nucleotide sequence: TGTGCCACCAGCAGAGATTTGGGACTAGCTGATTCCTACAATGAGCAGTTCTTC. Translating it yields CATSRDLGLADSYNEQFF.

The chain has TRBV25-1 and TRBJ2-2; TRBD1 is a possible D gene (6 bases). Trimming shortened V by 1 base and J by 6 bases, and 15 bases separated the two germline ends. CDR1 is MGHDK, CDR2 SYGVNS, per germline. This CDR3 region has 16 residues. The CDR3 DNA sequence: TGTGCCAGCAGTGAATCCCCAGGGGTTAAGGCCGGGGAGCTGTTTTTT. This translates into CASSESPGVKAGELFF.

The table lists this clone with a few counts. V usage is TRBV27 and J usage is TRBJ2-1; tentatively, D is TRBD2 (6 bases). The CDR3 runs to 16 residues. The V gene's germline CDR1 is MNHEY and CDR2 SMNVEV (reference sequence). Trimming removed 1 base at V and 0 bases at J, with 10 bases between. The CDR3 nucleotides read TGTGCCAGCAGTTTATGGGCGGGAAGCTCCTACAATGAGCAGTTCTTC. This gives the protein CASSLWAGSSYNEQFF.

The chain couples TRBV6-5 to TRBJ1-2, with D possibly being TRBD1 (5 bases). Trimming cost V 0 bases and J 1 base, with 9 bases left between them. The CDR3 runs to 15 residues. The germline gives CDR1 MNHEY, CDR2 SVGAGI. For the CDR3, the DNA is TGTGCCAGCAGTTACTCTTACAGGAGTAACTATGGCTACACCTTC. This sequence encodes CASSYSYRSNYGYTF.

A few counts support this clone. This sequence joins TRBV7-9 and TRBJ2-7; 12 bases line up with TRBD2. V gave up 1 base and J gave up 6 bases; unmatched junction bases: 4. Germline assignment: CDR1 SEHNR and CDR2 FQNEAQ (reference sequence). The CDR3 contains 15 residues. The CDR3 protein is CASSLVLAGGVEQYF. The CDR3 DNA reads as TGTGCCAGCAGCTTAGTACTAGCGGGAGGAGTCGAGCAGTACTTC.

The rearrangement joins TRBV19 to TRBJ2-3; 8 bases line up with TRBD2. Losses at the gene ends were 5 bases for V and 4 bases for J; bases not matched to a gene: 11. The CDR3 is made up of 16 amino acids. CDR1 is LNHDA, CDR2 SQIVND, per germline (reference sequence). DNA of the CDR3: TGTGCCAGTAGTGTCATCCTAGCGGGTGGCGCAGATACGCAGTATTTT. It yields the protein CASSVILAGGADTQYF.

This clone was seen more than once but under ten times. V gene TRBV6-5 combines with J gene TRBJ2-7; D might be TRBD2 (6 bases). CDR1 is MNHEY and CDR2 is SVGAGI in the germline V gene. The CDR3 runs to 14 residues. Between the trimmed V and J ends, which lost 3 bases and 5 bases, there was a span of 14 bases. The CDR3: CASSYRGSEDEQYF. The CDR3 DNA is TGTGCCAGCAGTTATCGGGGGAGTGAGGACGAGCAGTACTTC.

The CDR3 region has the DNA TGTGCCAGCAGCTTGGGGAAAGGGACAGGGAGTACGTACGTC. It codes for CASSLGKGTGSTYV. The V call is TRBV5-5, the J call TRBJ2-7, with 9 bases that match TRBD1. Germline V gene lookup returns CDR1 SGHKS and CDR2 YYEKEE (reference sequence). The CDR3 length is 14 residues. V dropped 0 bases and J dropped 12; count of bases not matched to a gene: 10.

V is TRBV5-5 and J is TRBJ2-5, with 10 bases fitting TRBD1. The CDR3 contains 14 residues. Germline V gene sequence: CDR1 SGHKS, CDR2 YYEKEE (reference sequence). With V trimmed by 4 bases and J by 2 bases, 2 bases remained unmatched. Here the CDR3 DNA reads TGTGCCAGCAGCCGGACAGGGGGACAAGAGACCCAGTACTTC. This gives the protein CASSRTGGQETQYF. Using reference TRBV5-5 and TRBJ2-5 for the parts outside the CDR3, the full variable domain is DAGVTQSPTHLIKTRGQQVTLRCSPISGHKSVSWYQQVLGQGPQFIFQYYEKEERGRGNFPDRFSARQFPNYSSELNVNALLLGDSALYLCASSRTGGQETQYFGPGTRLLVL.

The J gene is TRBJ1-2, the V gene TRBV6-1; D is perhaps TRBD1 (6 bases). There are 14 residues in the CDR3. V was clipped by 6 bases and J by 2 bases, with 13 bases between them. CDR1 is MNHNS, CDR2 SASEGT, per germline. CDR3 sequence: CASSLTTGNYGYTF. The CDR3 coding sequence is TGTGCCAGCAGCCTGACGACAGGCAACTATGGCTACACCTTC.

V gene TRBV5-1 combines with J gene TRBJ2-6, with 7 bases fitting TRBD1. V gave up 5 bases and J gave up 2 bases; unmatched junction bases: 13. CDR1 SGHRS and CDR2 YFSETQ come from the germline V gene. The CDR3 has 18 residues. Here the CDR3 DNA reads TGCGCCAGCAGTTCGACCCGGGACAGTACTACTGGGGCCAACGTCCTGACTTTC. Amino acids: CASSSTRDSTTGANVLTF.

The CDR3 bases are TGCGCCAGCAGCCAAGAGAGCGGATTTTACAATGAGCAGTTCTTC. Protein product: CASSQESGFYNEQFF. J is TRBJ2-1 and V is TRBV4-1; a weak D match, TRBD2 (5 bases). The CDR3 contains 15 residues. Trimming removed 0 bases at V and 4 bases at J, with 10 bases between. From germline, CDR1 is MGHRA and CDR2 YSYEKL.

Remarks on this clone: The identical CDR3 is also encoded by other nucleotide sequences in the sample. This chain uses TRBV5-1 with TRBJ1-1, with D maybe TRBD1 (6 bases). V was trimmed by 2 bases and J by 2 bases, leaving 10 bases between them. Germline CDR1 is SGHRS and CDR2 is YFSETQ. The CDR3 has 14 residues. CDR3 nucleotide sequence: TGCGCCAGCAGCTTAACAGGGAGAAACACTGAAGCTTTCTTT. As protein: CASSLTGRNTEAFF. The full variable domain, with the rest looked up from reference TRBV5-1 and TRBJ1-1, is KAGVTQTPRYLIKTRGQQVTLSCSPISGHRSVSWYQQTPGQGLQFLFEYFSETQRNKGNFPGRFSGRQFSNSRSEMNVSTLELGDSALYLCASSLTGRNTEAFFGQGTRLTVV.